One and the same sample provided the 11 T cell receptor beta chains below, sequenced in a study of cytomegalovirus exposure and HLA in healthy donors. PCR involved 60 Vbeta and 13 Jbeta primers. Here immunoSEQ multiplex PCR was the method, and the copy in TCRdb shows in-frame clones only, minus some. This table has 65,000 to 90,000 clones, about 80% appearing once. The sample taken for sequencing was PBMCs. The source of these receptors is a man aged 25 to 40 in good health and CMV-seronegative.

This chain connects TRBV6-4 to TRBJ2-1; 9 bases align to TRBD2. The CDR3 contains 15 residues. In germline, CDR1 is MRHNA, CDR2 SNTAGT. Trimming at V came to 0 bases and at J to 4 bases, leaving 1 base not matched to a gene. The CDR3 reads CASSDSSGSYNEQFF. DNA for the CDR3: TGTGCCAGCAGTGACTCTAGCGGGAGTTACAATGAGCAGTTCTTC.

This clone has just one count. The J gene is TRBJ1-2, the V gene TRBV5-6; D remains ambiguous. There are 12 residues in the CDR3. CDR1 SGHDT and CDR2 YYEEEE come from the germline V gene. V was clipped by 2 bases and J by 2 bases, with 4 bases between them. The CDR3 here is CASSFTNYGYTF. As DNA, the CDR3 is TGTGCCAGCAGCTTTACAAACTATGGCTACACCTTC.

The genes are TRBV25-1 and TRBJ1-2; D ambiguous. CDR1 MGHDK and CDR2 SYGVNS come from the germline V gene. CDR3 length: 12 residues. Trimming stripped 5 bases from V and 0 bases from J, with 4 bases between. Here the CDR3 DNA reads TGTGCCAGCAGTCTAGCTAACTATGGCTACACCTTC. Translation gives CASSLANYGYTF.

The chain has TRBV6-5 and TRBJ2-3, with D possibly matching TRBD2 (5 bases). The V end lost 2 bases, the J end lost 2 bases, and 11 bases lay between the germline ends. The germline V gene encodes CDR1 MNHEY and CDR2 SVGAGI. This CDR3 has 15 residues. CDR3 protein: CASSYEGHSTDTQYF. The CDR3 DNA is TGTGCCAGCAGTTACGAGGGCCACTCCACAGATACGCAGTATTTT.

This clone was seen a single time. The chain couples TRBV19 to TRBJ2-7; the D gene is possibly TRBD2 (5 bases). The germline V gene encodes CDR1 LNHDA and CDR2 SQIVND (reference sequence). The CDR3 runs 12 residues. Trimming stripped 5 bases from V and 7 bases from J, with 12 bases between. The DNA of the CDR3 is TGTGCCAGTAGTTGGGTACCGGGAGAGCAGTACTTC. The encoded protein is CASSWVPGEQYF.

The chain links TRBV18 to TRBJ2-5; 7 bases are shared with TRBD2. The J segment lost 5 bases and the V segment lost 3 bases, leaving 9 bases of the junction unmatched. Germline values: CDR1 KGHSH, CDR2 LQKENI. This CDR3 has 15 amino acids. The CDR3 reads CASSPLEGEGETQYF. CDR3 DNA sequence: TGTGCCAGCTCACCCCTCGAAGGGGAGGGCGAGACCCAGTACTTC.

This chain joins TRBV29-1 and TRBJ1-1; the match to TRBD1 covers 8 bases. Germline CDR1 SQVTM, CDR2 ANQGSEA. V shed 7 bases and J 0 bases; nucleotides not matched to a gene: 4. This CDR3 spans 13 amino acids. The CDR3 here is CSALTGVNTEAFF. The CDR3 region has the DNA TGCAGCGCTCTGACAGGGGTGAACACTGAAGCTTTCTTT.

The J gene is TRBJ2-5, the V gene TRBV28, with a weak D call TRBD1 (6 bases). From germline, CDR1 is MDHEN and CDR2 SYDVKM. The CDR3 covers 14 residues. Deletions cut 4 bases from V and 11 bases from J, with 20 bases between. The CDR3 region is CASSSRRTAREQYF. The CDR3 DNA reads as TGTGCCAGCAGTTCACGACGGACAGCGAGGGAGCAGTACTTC.

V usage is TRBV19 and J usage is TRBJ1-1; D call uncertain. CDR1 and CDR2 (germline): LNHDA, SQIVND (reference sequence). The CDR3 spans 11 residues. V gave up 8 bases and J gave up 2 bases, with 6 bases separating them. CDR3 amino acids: CASVQNTEAFF. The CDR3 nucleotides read TGTGCCAGTGTTCAAAACACTGAAGCTTTCTTT. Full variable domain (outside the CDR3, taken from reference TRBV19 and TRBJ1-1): DGGITQSPKYLFRKEGQNVTLSCEQNLNHDAMYWYRQDPGQGLRLIYYSQIVNDFQKGDIAEGYSVSREKKESFPLTVTSAQKNPTAFYLCASVQNTEAFFGQGTRLTVV.

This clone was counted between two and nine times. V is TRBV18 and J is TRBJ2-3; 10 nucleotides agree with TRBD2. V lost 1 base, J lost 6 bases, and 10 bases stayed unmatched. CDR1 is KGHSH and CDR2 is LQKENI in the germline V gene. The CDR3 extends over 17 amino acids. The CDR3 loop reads CASSPLKKREGPDTQYF. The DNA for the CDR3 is TGTGCCAGCTCACCACTAAAAAAGCGGGAGGGCCCTGATACGCAGTATTTT.

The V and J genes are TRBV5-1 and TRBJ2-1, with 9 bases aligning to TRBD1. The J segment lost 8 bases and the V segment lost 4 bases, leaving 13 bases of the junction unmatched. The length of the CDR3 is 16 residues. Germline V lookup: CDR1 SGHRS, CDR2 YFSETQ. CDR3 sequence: CASSTPRDRVGYEQFF. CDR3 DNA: TGCGCCAGCAGCACCCCCCGGGACAGGGTGGGATATGAGCAGTTCTTC.